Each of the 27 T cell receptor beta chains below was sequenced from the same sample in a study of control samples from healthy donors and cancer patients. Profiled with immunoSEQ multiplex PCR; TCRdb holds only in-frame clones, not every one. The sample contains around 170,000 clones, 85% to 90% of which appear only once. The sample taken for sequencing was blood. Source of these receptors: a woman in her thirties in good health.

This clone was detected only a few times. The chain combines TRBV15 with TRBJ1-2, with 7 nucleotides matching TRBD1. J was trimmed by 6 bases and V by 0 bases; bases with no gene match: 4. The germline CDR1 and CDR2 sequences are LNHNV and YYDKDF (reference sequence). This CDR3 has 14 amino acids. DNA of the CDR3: TGTGCCACCAGCAGAGATCAGGGGGGGGATGGCTACACCTTC. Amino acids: CATSRDQGGDGYTF.

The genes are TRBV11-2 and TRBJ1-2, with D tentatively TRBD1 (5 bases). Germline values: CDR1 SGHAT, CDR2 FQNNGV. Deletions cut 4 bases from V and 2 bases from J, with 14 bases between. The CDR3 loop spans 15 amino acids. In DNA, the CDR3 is TGTGCCAGCAGCTGGGGGGGAGGGGCCAACTATGGCTACACCTTC. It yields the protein CASSWGGGANYGYTF.

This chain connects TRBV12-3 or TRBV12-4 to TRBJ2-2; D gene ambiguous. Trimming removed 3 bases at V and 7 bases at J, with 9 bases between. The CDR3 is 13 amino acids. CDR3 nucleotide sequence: TGTGCCAGCAGTTTGGCGCGGAGCGGGGAGCTGTTTTTT. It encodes CASSLARSGELFF.

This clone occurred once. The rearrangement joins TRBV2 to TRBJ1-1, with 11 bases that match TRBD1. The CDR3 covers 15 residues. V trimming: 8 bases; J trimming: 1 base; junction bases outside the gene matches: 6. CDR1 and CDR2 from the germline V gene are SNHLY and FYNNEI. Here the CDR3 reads CASRRDRGSNTEAFF. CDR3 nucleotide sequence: TGTGCCAGCCGCCGGGACAGGGGGTCGAACACTGAAGCTTTCTTT.

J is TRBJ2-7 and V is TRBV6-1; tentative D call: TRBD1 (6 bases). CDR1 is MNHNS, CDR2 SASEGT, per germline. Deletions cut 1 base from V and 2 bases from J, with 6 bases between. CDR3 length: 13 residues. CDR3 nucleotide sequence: TGTGCCAGCAGTGAAGGGACAGCCTACGAGCAGTACGTC. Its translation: CASSEGTAYEQYV.

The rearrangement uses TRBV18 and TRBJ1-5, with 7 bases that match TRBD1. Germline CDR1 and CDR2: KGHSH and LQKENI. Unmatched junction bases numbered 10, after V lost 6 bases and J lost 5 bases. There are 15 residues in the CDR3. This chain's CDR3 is CASSPGQALHQPQHF. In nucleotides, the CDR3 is TGTGCCAGCTCGCCAGGACAGGCCTTGCATCAGCCCCAGCATTTT.

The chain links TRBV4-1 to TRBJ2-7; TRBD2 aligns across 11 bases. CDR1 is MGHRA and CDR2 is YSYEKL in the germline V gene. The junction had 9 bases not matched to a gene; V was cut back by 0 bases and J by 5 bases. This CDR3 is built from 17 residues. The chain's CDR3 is CASSQDSSLAGGDEQYF. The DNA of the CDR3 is TGCGCCAGCAGCCAAGACTCTAGCCTAGCGGGAGGAGACGAGCAGTACTTC.

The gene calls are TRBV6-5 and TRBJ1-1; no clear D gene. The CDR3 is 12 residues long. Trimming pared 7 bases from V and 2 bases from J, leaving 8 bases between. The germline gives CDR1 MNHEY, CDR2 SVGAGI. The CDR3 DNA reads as TGTGCCAGCAATGGGATAAACACTGAAGCTTTCTTT. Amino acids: CASNGINTEAFF.

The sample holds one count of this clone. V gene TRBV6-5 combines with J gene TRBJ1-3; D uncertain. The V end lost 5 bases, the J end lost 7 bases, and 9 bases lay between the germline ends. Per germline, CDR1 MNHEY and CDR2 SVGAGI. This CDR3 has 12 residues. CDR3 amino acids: CASSLLWNTIYF. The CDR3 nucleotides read TGTGCCAGCAGTCTCCTCTGGAACACCATATATTTT.

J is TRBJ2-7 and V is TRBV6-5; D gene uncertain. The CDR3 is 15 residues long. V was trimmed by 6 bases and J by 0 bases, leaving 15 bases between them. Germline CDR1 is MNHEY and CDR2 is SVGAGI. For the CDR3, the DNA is TGTGCCAGCAGGGTCACTGAAGTGGTCTCCTACGAGCAGTACTTC. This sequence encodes CASRVTEVVSYEQYF.

Here the CDR3 DNA reads TGTGCCAGCAGCATGGGACAGGCAAATTCACCCCTCCACTTT. This translates into CASSMGQANSPLHF. The J gene is TRBJ1-6, the V gene TRBV5-6; TRBD1 aligns across 8 bases. With V trimmed by 4 bases and J by 7 bases, 4 bases remained unmatched. The CDR3 runs 14 residues. From germline, CDR1 is SGHDT and CDR2 YYEEEE.

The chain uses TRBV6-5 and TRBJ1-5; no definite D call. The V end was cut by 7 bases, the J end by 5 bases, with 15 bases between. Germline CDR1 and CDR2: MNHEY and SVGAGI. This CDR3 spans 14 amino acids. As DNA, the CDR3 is TGTGCCAGCACTAGCCTAACGAACGATCAGCCCCAGCATTTT. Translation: CASTSLTNDQPQHF.

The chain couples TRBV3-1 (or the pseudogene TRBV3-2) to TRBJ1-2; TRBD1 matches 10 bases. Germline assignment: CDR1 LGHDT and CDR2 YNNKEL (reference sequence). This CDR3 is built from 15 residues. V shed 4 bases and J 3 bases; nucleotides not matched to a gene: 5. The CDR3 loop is CASSLTGGDDYGYTF. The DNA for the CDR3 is TGTGCCAGCAGCCTGACAGGGGGCGATGACTATGGCTACACCTTC.

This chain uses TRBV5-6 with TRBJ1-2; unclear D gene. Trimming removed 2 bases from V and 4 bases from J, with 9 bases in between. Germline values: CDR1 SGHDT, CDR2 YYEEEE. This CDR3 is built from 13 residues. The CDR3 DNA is TGTGCCAGCAGCTTAAGGGTAGGCTATGGCTACACCTTC. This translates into CASSLRVGYGYTF.

The CDR3 loop is CASSPAGGRNQPQHF. The CDR3 nucleotides read TGTGCCAGCAGCCCGGCAGGGGGCAGGAATCAGCCCCAGCATTTT. The chain links TRBV6-6 to TRBJ1-5; 8 bases map to TRBD1. The germline V gene encodes CDR1 MNHNY and CDR2 SVGAGI (reference sequence). V lost 6 bases and J lost 4; bases outside the gene matches: 8. This CDR3 spans 15 amino acids.

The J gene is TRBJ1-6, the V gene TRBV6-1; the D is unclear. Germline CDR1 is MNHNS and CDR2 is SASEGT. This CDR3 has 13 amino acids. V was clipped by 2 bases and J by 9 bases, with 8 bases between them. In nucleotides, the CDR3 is TGTGCCAGCAGTGAAAGGGCCTTTTCACCCCTCCACTTT. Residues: CASSERAFSPLHF.

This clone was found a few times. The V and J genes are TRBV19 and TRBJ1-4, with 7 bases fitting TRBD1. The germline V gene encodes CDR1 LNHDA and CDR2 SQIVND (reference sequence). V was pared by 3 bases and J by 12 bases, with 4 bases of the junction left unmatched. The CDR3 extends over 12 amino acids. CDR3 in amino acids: CASSIGRGELFF. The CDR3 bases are TGTGCCAGTAGTATTGGCAGGGGGGAACTGTTTTTT.

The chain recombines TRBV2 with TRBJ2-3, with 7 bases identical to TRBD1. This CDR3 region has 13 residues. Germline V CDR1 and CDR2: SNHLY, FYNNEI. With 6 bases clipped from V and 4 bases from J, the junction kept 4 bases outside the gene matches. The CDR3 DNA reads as TGTGCCAGCAGGGACACAGGGGCAGATACGCAGTATTTT. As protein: CASRDTGADTQYF.

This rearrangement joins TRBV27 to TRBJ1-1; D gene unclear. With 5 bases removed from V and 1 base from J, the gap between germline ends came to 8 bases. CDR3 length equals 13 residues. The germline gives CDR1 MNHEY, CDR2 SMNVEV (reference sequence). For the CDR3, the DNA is TGTGCCAGCAGTCTGGGAGCGAACACTGAAGCTTTCTTT. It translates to CASSLGANTEAFF.

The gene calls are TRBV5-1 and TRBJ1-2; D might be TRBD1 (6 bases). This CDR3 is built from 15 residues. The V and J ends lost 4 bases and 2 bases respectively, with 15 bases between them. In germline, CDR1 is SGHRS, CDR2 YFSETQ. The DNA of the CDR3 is TGCGCCAGCAGCCCCAGACAGGCGAGAAACTATGGCTACACCTTC. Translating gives CASSPRQARNYGYTF. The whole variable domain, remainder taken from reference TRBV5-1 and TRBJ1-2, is KAGVTQTPRYLIKTRGQQVTLSCSPISGHRSVSWYQQTPGQGLQFLFEYFSETQRNKGNFPGRFSGRQFSNSRSEMNVSTLELGDSALYLCASSPRQARNYGYTFGSGTRLTVV.

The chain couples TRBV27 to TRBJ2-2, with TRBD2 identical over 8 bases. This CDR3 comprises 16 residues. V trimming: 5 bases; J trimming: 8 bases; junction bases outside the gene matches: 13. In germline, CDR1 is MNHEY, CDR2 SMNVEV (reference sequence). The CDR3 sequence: CASSPSGGLATGELFF. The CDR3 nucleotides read TGTGCCAGCAGTCCCTCCGGTGGACTAGCCACTGGGGAGCTGTTTTTT.

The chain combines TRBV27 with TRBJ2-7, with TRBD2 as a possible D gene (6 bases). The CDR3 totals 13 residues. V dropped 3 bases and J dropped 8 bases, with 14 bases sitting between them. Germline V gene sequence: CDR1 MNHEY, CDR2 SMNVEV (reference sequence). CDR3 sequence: CASSFSSAGKQYF. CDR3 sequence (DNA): TGTGCCAGCAGTTTCTCCTCTGCGGGGAAGCAGTACTTC.

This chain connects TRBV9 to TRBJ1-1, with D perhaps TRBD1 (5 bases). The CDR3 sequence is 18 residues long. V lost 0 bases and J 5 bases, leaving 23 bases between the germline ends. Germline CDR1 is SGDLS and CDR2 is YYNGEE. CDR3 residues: CASSVGGVPGPAGTEAFF. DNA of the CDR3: TGTGCCAGCAGCGTAGGGGGGGTGCCAGGCCCCGCGGGGACTGAAGCTTTCTTT.

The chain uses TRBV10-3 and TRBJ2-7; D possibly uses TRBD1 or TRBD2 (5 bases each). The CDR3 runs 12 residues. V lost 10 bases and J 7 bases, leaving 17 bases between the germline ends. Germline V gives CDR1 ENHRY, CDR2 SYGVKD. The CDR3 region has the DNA TGTGCCACCCACCGGGACCCCAGGGAGCAGTACGTC. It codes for CATHRDPREQYV.

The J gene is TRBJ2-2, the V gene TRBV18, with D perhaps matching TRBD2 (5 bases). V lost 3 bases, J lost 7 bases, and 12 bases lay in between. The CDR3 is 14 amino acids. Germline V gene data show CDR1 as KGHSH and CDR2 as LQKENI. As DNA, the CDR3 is TGTGCCAGCTCACCCGAGGGAGAACTCGGGGAGCTGTTTTTT. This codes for CASSPEGELGELFF.

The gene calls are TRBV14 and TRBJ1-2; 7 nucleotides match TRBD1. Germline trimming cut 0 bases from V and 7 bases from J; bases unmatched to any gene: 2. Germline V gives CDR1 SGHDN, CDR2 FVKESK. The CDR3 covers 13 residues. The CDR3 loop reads CASSQDNRGGYTF. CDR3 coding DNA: TGTGCCAGCAGCCAAGATAACAGGGGTGGCTACACCTTC.

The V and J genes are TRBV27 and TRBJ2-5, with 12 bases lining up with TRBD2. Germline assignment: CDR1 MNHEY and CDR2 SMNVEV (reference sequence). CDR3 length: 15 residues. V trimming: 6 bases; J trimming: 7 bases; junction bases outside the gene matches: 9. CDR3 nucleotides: TGTGCCAGCAGGCAGACTAGCGGGGGACAGGGGACCCAGTACTTC. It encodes CASRQTSGGQGTQYF.